The next 23 T cell receptor beta chains were all read from a single sample in a study of T cells in Graves' hyperthyroidism and ophthalmopathy. RNA transcripts yielded amplified TCR beta CDR3 regions. A set of HTBI primers served as the primers for a first-round RT-PCR of the TCR CDR3. TCRdb re-called the multiplex PCR reads with MiXCR, one entry per CDR3 protein. Counted here are under 350,000 distinct CDR3 sequences, roughly 23% occurring once; the ten biggest clones make up less than 65%. The sequenced sample consisted of blood. These receptors all stem from a woman in her fifties or sixties with Graves' hyperthyroidism.

This clonotype was seen repeatedly, ten times or more. This chain uses TRBV10-3 with TRBJ2-3; weak D call: TRBD2 (8 bases). The V gene's germline CDR1 is ENHRY and CDR2 SYGVKD. The length of the CDR3 is 15 residues. Trimming stripped 6 bases from V and 2 bases from J, with 15 bases between. Written as DNA, the CDR3 is TGTGCCATCAGAGATAGCGGGACAGCCACAGATACGCAGTATTTT. The encoded protein is CAIRDSGTATDTQYF.

The V call is TRBV6-4, the J call TRBJ1-6; 8 bases are a match to TRBD1. The CDR3 runs 15 residues. The ends lost 6 bases at V and 7 bases at J; junction bases unmatched: 8. Germline values: CDR1 MRHNA, CDR2 SNTAGT. CDR3 protein: CASRLRDRLNSPLHF. The CDR3 DNA reads TGTGCCAGCAGACTCCGGGACAGGTTGAATTCACCCCTCCACTTT.

In its sample, this clonotype was seen many times. This chain joins TRBV28 and TRBJ1-3; D is ambiguous. Trimming stripped 0 bases from V and 0 bases from J, with 9 bases between. In germline, CDR1 is MDHEN, CDR2 SYDVKM. This CDR3 is built from 16 residues. This CDR3 is CASSLWTSNSGNTIYF. The CDR3 bases are TGTGCCAGCAGTTTATGGACATCAAACTCTGGAAACACCATATATTTT.

The chain recombines TRBV27 with TRBJ1-2; D uncertain. V shed 0 bases and J shed 6 bases, with 8 bases lying between them. CDR1 and CDR2 (germline): MNHEY, SMNVEV (reference sequence). This CDR3 contains 13 residues. The chain's CDR3 is CASSLSLTDGYTF. The DNA of the CDR3 is TGTGCCAGCAGTTTATCCCTTACGGATGGCTACACCTTC.

The chain carries TRBV5-8 and TRBJ1-2, with 8 positions matching TRBD1. CDR1 is SGHTS, CDR2 YDEGEE, per germline. V shed 0 bases and J 2 bases; nucleotides not matched to a gene: 9. CDR3 length equals 17 residues. The CDR3 reads CASSLEAGGASNYGYTF. For the CDR3, the DNA is TGTGCCAGCAGCTTGGAGGCAGGGGGCGCCTCCAACTATGGCTACACCTTC.

This clonotype was seen a few times. V gene TRBV5-1 combines with J gene TRBJ2-1; 11 positions match TRBD2. The germline V gene has CDR1 SGHRS and CDR2 YFSETQ. CDR3 length equals 17 residues. V lost 1 base, J lost 8 bases, and 11 bases stayed unmatched. This CDR3 reads CASSLLLLAGGRDEQFF. Written as DNA, the CDR3 is TGCGCCAGCAGCTTGCTACTGTTAGCGGGGGGGCGTGATGAGCAGTTCTTC. The full variable domain, its missing parts supplied by reference TRBV5-1 and TRBJ2-1, is KAGVTQTPRYLIKTRGQQVTLSCSPISGHRSVSWYQQTPGQGLQFLFEYFSETQRNKGNFPGRFSGRQFSNSRSEMNVSTLELGDSALYLCASSLLLLAGGRDEQFFGPGTRLTVL.

At least ten counts were recorded for this clonotype. The J gene is TRBJ2-2, the V gene TRBV28; tentative D call: TRBD2 (7 bases). Germline CDR1 reads MDHEN; CDR2 reads SYDVKM. The length of the CDR3 is 16 residues. V lost 2 bases and J 6 bases, leaving 16 bases between the germline ends. CDR3 amino acids: CASSLAGAGSAGELFF. Written as DNA, the CDR3 is TGTGCCAGCAGTTTAGCGGGGGCAGGGTCGGCCGGGGAGCTGTTTTTT. The variable domain in full, completed from reference TRBV28 and TRBJ2-2, reads DVKVTQSSRYLVKRTGEKVFLECVQDMDHENMFWYRQDPGLGLRLIYFSYDVKMKEKGDIPEGYSVSREKKERFSLILESASTNQTSMYLCASSLAGAGSAGELFFGEGSRLTVL.

This clonotype was detected many times. The chain is built from TRBV6-1 and TRBJ1-5; D is ambiguous. This CDR3 comprises 15 residues. CDR1 is MNHNS and CDR2 is SASEGT in the germline V gene. The V and J ends lost 5 bases and 0 bases respectively, with 11 bases between them. CDR3 sequence: CASSLGIYSNQPQHF. The CDR3 region has the DNA TGTGCCAGCAGTCTCGGGATTTATAGCAATCAGCCCCAGCATTTT.

This clonotype appeared many times. The V call is TRBV6-1, the J call TRBJ1-1; D unresolved. Germline V gene data show CDR1 as MNHNS and CDR2 as SASEGT. The germline V and J ends were trimmed by 8 bases and 2 bases, with 18 bases remaining between them. CDR3 length equals 15 residues. The CDR3 DNA follows: TGTGCCAGCGTCCCCAGGAAAGGTAGTAACACTGAAGCTTTCTTT. Translated: CASVPRKGSNTEAFF.

This clonotype has a count of ten or more. The chain has TRBV28 and TRBJ1-3; unclear D gene. The CDR3 extends over 11 amino acids. The germline V and J ends were trimmed by 7 bases and 3 bases, with 4 bases remaining between them. Germline V gene lookup returns CDR1 MDHEN and CDR2 SYDVKM. The chain's CDR3 is CASILGNTIYF. Here the CDR3 DNA reads TGTGCCAGCATTCTTGGAAACACCATATATTTT.

The chain joins TRBV4-1 to TRBJ2-2; D perhaps matches TRBD1 (6 bases). CDR3 length equals 15 residues. The germline V and J ends were trimmed by 0 bases and 9 bases, with 14 bases remaining between them. Germline CDR1 is MGHRA and CDR2 is YSYEKL. The CDR3 spells CASSQDQGTYRELFF. Here the CDR3 DNA reads TGCGCCAGCAGCCAAGATCAGGGGACATACAGGGAGCTGTTTTTT.

The table lists this clonotype with a few counts. DNA for the CDR3: TGTGCCAGCAGGACGGACACGCAAGAGACCCAGTACTTC. It is translated as CASRTDTQETQYF. V usage is TRBV2 and J usage is TRBJ2-5; maybe TRBD1 (5 bases). CDR1 is SNHLY and CDR2 is FYNNEI in the germline V gene. The CDR3 spans 13 residues. The V gene lost 6 bases and the J gene lost 2 bases, with 10 bases spanning the gap.

There are many counts of this clonotype. The gene calls are TRBV20-1 and TRBJ2-7; 14 nucleotides agree with TRBD2. Germline values: CDR1 DFQATT, CDR2 SNEGSKA (reference sequence). This CDR3 comprises 13 residues. The ends lost 2 bases at V and 8 bases at J; junction bases unmatched: 2. CDR3 residues: CSARRLAGGQQYF. Here the CDR3 DNA reads TGCAGTGCTAGAAGACTAGCGGGAGGGCAGCAGTACTTC.

This clonotype was counted between two and nine times. The chain uses TRBV7-8 and TRBJ2-7; 8 nucleotides align to TRBD1. The ends lost 5 bases at V and 4 bases at J; junction bases unmatched: 10. CDR3 size: 15 residues. Per the germline V gene, CDR1 is SGHVS and CDR2 is FQNEAQ. The CDR3 is CASSPSPRGRYEQYF. CDR3 nucleotide sequence: TGTGCCAGCAGCCCCTCCCCCAGGGGGCGGTACGAGCAGTACTTC.

This clonotype showed up just a few times. Possible read error: a much larger clone is one base away. The chain employs TRBV28 and TRBJ2-7; D gene unclear. Germline CDR1 and CDR2: MDHEN and SYDVKM. The CDR3 length is 18 residues. The CDR3 reads CANSPPSSGRPTSYEQYF. CDR3 DNA sequence: TGTGCCAACAGTCCTCCCTCTTCTGGACGCCCAACCTCCTACGAGCAGTACTTC.

In this sample, this clonotype turned up many times. This chain links TRBV12-3 or TRBV12-4 with TRBJ1-1, with D perhaps matching TRBD1 (6 bases). Trimming removed 7 bases at V and 5 bases at J, with 17 bases between. The CDR3 runs 14 residues. CDR3 sequence reads: CASTEFGGRTEAFF. The CDR3 DNA reads TGTGCCAGCACCGAATTCGGGGGCCGGACTGAAGCTTTCTTT.

The chain couples TRBV7-9 to TRBJ1-1; TRBD1 matches 7 bases. Germline loops: CDR1 SEHNR, CDR2 FQNEAQ (reference sequence). Unmatched junction bases numbered 7, after V lost 5 bases and J lost 1 base. CDR3 length equals 15 residues. CDR3 region: CASSPRQGSNTEAFF. The CDR3 region has the DNA TGTGCCAGCAGCCCCCGACAGGGATCGAACACTGAAGCTTTCTTT.

The chain is built from TRBV9 and TRBJ2-1; D could derive from TRBD1 or TRBD2 (5 bases each). V lost 3 bases, J lost 0 bases, and 7 bases lay in between. The CDR3 is made up of 14 amino acids. Germline V gene data show CDR1 as SGDLS and CDR2 as YYNGEE. CDR3 sequence (DNA): TGTGCCAGCAGCGACGGGACCTCCTACAATGAGCAGTTCTTC. Protein product: CASSDGTSYNEQFF.

This clonotype was seen at least ten times. CDR3 region: CASSSPRLAKNIQYF. CDR3 in DNA: TGTGCCAGCAGTTCCCCGCGGCTAGCCAAAAACATTCAGTACTTC. The chain uses TRBV12-3 or TRBV12-4 and TRBJ2-4; D unclear. This CDR3 contains 15 residues. Trimming took off 4 bases at V and 0 bases at J, with 10 bases between the two ends.

The V and J genes are TRBV5-4 and TRBJ2-7; D may correspond to TRBD1 or TRBD2 (6 bases each). CDR1 SGHNT and CDR2 YYREEE come from the germline V gene (reference sequence). Between the trimmed V and J ends, which lost 2 bases and 0 bases, there was a span of 12 bases. This CDR3 is 15 amino acids long. The CDR3 DNA sequence: TGTGCCAGCAGCTTCATAGGGGGGAGCTCCTACGAGCAGTACTTC. Its translation: CASSFIGGSSYEQYF.

The chain uses TRBV28 and TRBJ2-7; TRBD2 aligns across 8 bases. The germline V gene encodes CDR1 MDHEN and CDR2 SYDVKM. CDR3 length: 15 amino acids. With V trimmed by 4 bases and J by 5 bases, 10 bases remained unmatched. In DNA form, the CDR3 reads TGTGCCAGCAGTTCACCGGGGGGGGCTTTCCACGAGCAGTACTTC. Amino acid sequence: CASSSPGGAFHEQYF.

This clonotype came up a few times. V is TRBV7-9 and J is TRBJ2-6; no definite D call. CDR3 length: 15 amino acids. Germline CDR1 SEHNR, CDR2 FQNEAQ (reference sequence). V lost 8 bases, J lost 0 bases, and 11 bases lay in between. The CDR3 bases are TGTGCCAGCGGCCGAACGCTCTCTGGGGCCAACGTCCTGACTTTC. Protein sequence: CASGRTLSGANVLTF. Supplemented by reference TRBV7-9 and TRBJ2-6, the full variable domain reads DTGVSQNPRHKITKRGQNVTFRCDPISEHNRLYWYRQTLGQGPEFLTYFQNEAQLEKSRLLSDRFSAERPKGSFSTLEIQRTEQGDSAMYLCASGRTLSGANVLTFGAGSRLTVL.

CDR3 protein: CSARDPASMAGNTIYF. CDR3 DNA sequence: TGCAGTGCTAGAGACCCCGCTAGTATGGCTGGAAACACCATATATTTT. V is TRBV20-1 and J is TRBJ1-3, with unresolved D. CDR1 DFQATT and CDR2 SNEGSKA come from the germline V gene (reference sequence). V dropped 0 bases and J dropped 2 bases, with 14 bases sitting between them. This CDR3 has 16 residues.